This is a list of T cell receptor beta chains from one sample in a study of blood T cell repertoires in COVID-19. Here immunoSEQ multiplex PCR was the method, and the copy in TCRdb shows in-frame clones only, minus some. The sample lists some 50,000 clones, 80% to 90% occurring once. Source material: peripheral blood. Every receptor here comes from a woman older than 75 with acute or convalescent COVID-19. Each CDR3 is given with its conserved first and last residue. Fields, in order: D gene, clone size, J gene, V gene, CDR3 protein, CDR3 DNA. D genes are given only for firm matches. Expanded clones get a size class; other rows say once, few or many, or leave the size out.

D gene: NA
clone size: NA
J gene: TRBJ1-6
V gene: TRBV3-1/TRBV3-2
CDR3 protein: CASSHQQAYNSPLHF
CDR3 DNA: TGTGCCAGCAGCCATCAACAGGCTTATAATTCACCCCTCCACTTT

D gene: NA
clone size: NA
J gene: TRBJ1-3
V gene: TRBV23-1
CDR3 protein: CASAPAGAHSGNTIYF
CDR3 DNA: TGCGCCAGCGCCCCCGCTGGGGCCCACTCTGGAAACACCATATATTTT

D gene: NA
clone size: few
J gene: TRBJ2-2
V gene: TRBV30
CDR3 protein: CAWSRLVFTGELFF
CDR3 DNA: TGTGCCTGGTCCCGACTAGTGTTCACCGGGGAGCTGTTTTTT

D gene: TRBD1
clone size: once
J gene: TRBJ1-2
V gene: TRBV19
CDR3 protein: CASSIPGRGYNYGYTF
CDR3 DNA: TGTGCCAGTAGTATTCCTGGCAGGGGGTATAACTATGGCTACACCTTC

D gene: NA
clone size: NA
J gene: TRBJ1-2
V gene: TRBV28
CDR3 protein: CASSLGGVTNYGYTF
CDR3 DNA: TGTGCCAGCAGTTTAGGAGGGGTAACTAACTATGGCTACACCTTC

D gene: NA
clone size: few
J gene: TRBJ1-1
V gene: TRBV10-1
CDR3 protein: CASRGTGNTEAFF
CDR3 DNA: TGCGCCAGCAGGGGTACAGGGAACACTGAAGCTTTCTTT

D gene: NA
clone size: NA
J gene: TRBJ1-2
V gene: TRBV7-2
CDR3 protein: CASSLAGTAYGYTF
CDR3 DNA: TGTGCCAGCAGCTTAGCGGGGACTGCCTATGGCTACACCTTC

D gene: TRBD1
clone size: NA
J gene: TRBJ1-2
V gene: TRBV5-4
CDR3 protein: CASSLEEGAGYGYTF
CDR3 DNA: TGTGCCAGCAGCTTGGAGGAGGGGGCCGGCTATGGCTACACCTTC

D gene: NA
clone size: NA
J gene: TRBJ1-1
V gene: TRBV5-1
CDR3 protein: CASSSTTGNTEAFF
CDR3 DNA: TGCGCCAGCAGCTCCACTACAGGGAACACTGAAGCTTTCTTT

D gene: TRBD1
clone size: NA
J gene: TRBJ1-5
V gene: TRBV18
CDR3 protein: CASSPGQGYIQPQHF
CDR3 DNA: TGTGCCAGCTCACCGGGACAGGGGTATATTCAGCCCCAGCATTTT

D gene: NA
clone size: NA
J gene: TRBJ2-3
V gene: TRBV5-1
CDR3 protein: CASSLPGTDTQYF
CDR3 DNA: TGCGCCAGCAGCTTGCCGGGGACAGATACGCAGTATTTT

D gene: NA
clone size: NA
J gene: TRBJ1-5
V gene: TRBV10-3
CDR3 protein: CAIGSGGNQPQHF
CDR3 DNA: TGTGCCATCGGCTCCGGGGGCAATCAGCCCCAGCATTTT

D gene: TRBD1
clone size: NA
J gene: TRBJ1-1
V gene: TRBV7-9
CDR3 protein: CASSLGTGGRTEAFF
CDR3 DNA: TGTGCCAGCAGCCTCGGGACAGGGGGCCGAACTGAAGCTTTCTTT

D gene: NA
clone size: once
J gene: TRBJ1-4
V gene: TRBV2
CDR3 protein: CASSEAPNEKLFF
CDR3 DNA: TGTGCCAGCAGTGAGGCCCCTAATGAAAAACTGTTTTTT

D gene: TRBD1
clone size: NA
J gene: TRBJ1-1
V gene: TRBV5-5
CDR3 protein: CASSLSGTENTEAFF
CDR3 DNA: TGTGCCAGCAGCCTCTCCGGGACAGAGAACACTGAAGCTTTCTTT

D gene: TRBD1
clone size: NA
J gene: TRBJ1-2
V gene: TRBV6-5
CDR3 protein: CASRPGQSPNYGYTF
CDR3 DNA: TGTGCCAGCAGACCGGGACAGTCTCCTAACTATGGCTACACCTTC

D gene: NA
clone size: NA
J gene: TRBJ2-7
V gene: TRBV14
CDR3 protein: CASSRSQGRGYEQYF
CDR3 DNA: TGTGCCAGCAGCCGAAGCCAGGGCAGGGGCTACGAGCAGTACTTC

D gene: NA
clone size: NA
J gene: TRBJ1-1
V gene: TRBV19
CDR3 protein: CASNKDPGQNTEAFF
CDR3 DNA: TGTGCCAGTAATAAGGATCCGGGACAGAACACTGAAGCTTTCTTT

D gene: NA
clone size: NA
J gene: TRBJ1-2
V gene: TRBV6-1
CDR3 protein: CASSEGRGYTF
CDR3 DNA: TGTGCCAGCAGTGAAGGGAGGGGCTACACCTTC

D gene: NA
clone size: NA
J gene: TRBJ2-7
V gene: TRBV14
CDR3 protein: CASSPGITGYEQYF
CDR3 DNA: TGTGCCAGCAGCCCGGGAATTACGGGCTACGAGCAGTACTTC

D gene: TRBD1
clone size: NA
J gene: TRBJ2-6
V gene: TRBV27
CDR3 protein: CASSPRTGGHARGANVLTF
CDR3 DNA: TGTGCCAGCAGTCCTCGGACAGGGGGCCATGCCAGGGGGGCCAACGTCCTGACTTTC

D gene: NA
clone size: NA
J gene: TRBJ2-5
V gene: TRBV7-9
CDR3 protein: CASSFWGPGETQYF
CDR3 DNA: TGTGCCAGCAGTTTCTGGGGGCCCGGGGAGACCCAGTACTTC

D gene: NA
clone size: NA
J gene: TRBJ2-3
V gene: TRBV11-3
CDR3 protein: CASSTAGHTDTQYF
CDR3 DNA: TGTGCCAGCAGCACAGCGGGCCACACAGATACGCAGTATTTT

D gene: NA
clone size: NA
J gene: TRBJ1-1
V gene: TRBV9
CDR3 protein: CASSVVVGGATEAFF
CDR3 DNA: TGTGCCAGCAGCGTAGTGGTCGGAGGGGCCACTGAAGCTTTCTTT

D gene: NA
clone size: NA
J gene: TRBJ1-1
V gene: TRBV30
CDR3 protein: CAWIWTENTEAFF
CDR3 DNA: TGTGCCTGGATTTGGACAGAGAACACTGAAGCTTTCTTT

D gene: NA
clone size: once
J gene: TRBJ1-1
V gene: TRBV30
CDR3 protein: CAWSSGGTEAFF
CDR3 DNA: TGTGCCTGGAGTTCGGGGGGCACTGAAGCTTTCTTT

D gene: TRBD1
clone size: NA
J gene: TRBJ2-2
V gene: TRBV30
CDR3 protein: CAWSVLQGDGGELFF
CDR3 DNA: TGTGCCTGGAGTGTATTACAGGGGGATGGCGGGGAGCTGTTTTTT

D gene: TRBD1
clone size: NA
J gene: TRBJ2-7
V gene: TRBV3-1/TRBV3-2
CDR3 protein: CASKDTGQRAYEQYF
CDR3 DNA: TGTGCCAGCAAGGATACGGGACAGAGAGCCTACGAGCAGTACTTC

D gene: NA
clone size: NA
J gene: TRBJ1-5
V gene: TRBV7-2
CDR3 protein: CASSSQTGSFNQPQHF
CDR3 DNA: TGTGCCAGCAGCTCCCAGACAGGATCGTTCAATCAGCCCCAGCATTTT

D gene: TRBD2
clone size: NA
J gene: TRBJ2-1
V gene: TRBV11-2
CDR3 protein: CASSLAGGNEQFF
CDR3 DNA: TGTGCCAGCAGCTTAGCGGGGGGGAATGAGCAGTTCTTC

D gene: NA
clone size: NA
J gene: TRBJ1-2
V gene: TRBV7-2
CDR3 protein: CASSLAQGQGGGYTF
CDR3 DNA: TGTGCCAGCAGCTTAGCACAAGGTCAGGGAGGTGGCTACACCTTC

D gene: TRBD1
clone size: NA
J gene: TRBJ2-2
V gene: TRBV4-1
CDR3 protein: CASSQGQGPTGELFF
CDR3 DNA: TGCGCCAGCAGCCAAGGACAGGGCCCCACCGGGGAGCTGTTTTTT

D gene: NA
clone size: NA
J gene: TRBJ1-2
V gene: TRBV29-1
CDR3 protein: CSVEVQGYGYTF
CDR3 DNA: TGCAGCGTTGAAGTGCAGGGCTATGGCTACACCTTC

D gene: NA
clone size: NA
J gene: TRBJ2-3
V gene: TRBV5-1
CDR3 protein: CASSSDSFSTDTQYF
CDR3 DNA: TGCGCCAGCAGCTCCGACAGTTTCAGTACAGATACGCAGTATTTT

D gene: NA
clone size: NA
J gene: TRBJ2-3
V gene: TRBV10-3
CDR3 protein: CAISEGSTDTQYF
CDR3 DNA: TGTGCCATCAGTGAGGGCAGCACAGATACGCAGTATTTT

D gene: TRBD2
clone size: NA
J gene: TRBJ2-3
V gene: TRBV25-1
CDR3 protein: CASSPVGTTTDTQYF
CDR3 DNA: TGTGCCAGCAGTCCCGTAGGGACTACCACAGATACGCAGTATTTT

D gene: NA
clone size: few
J gene: TRBJ2-7
V gene: TRBV7-9
CDR3 protein: CASSPVMGELNDYEQYF
CDR3 DNA: TGTGCCAGCAGCCCCGTTATGGGAGAATTAAACGATTACGAGCAGTACTTC

D gene: TRBD1
clone size: NA
J gene: TRBJ1-4
V gene: TRBV19
CDR3 protein: CASSSSRDRIEKLFF
CDR3 DNA: TGTGCCAGTAGTTCATCACGGGACAGGATAGAAAAACTGTTTTTT

D gene: NA
clone size: NA
J gene: TRBJ1-1
V gene: TRBV28
CDR3 protein: CASSLVSGPENTEAFF
CDR3 DNA: TGTGCCAGCAGTTTAGTTTCAGGGCCCGAGAACACTGAAGCTTTCTTT

D gene: TRBD1
clone size: once
J gene: TRBJ1-2
V gene: TRBV27
CDR3 protein: CASRPQGAGGYGYTF
CDR3 DNA: TGTGCCAGCAGACCTCAGGGGGCCGGGGGCTATGGCTACACCTTC

D gene: NA
clone size: NA
J gene: TRBJ2-5
V gene: TRBV19
CDR3 protein: CASSGRGTAQETQYF
CDR3 DNA: TGTGCCAGTAGCGGGCGGGGCACGGCGCAAGAGACCCAGTACTTC

D gene: TRBD1
clone size: NA
J gene: TRBJ2-5
V gene: TRBV18
CDR3 protein: CASSPRGTGEQETQYF
CDR3 DNA: TGTGCCAGCTCACCTCGGGGGACAGGTGAACAAGAGACCCAGTACTTC

D gene: TRBD2
clone size: once
J gene: TRBJ2-1
V gene: TRBV9
CDR3 protein: CASSVVAGARGRTYNEQFF
CDR3 DNA: TGTGCCAGCAGCGTAGTAGCGGGGGCCAGGGGAAGGACCTACAATGAGCAGTTCTTC

D gene: NA
clone size: NA
J gene: TRBJ1-2
V gene: TRBV29-1
CDR3 protein: CSVEEAGYRRNYGYTF
CDR3 DNA: TGCAGCGTTGAAGAGGCAGGGTATAGGAGAAATTATGGCTACACCTTC

D gene: NA
clone size: NA
J gene: TRBJ1-2
V gene: TRBV6-5
CDR3 protein: CASMAKGRVNYGYTF
CDR3 DNA: TGTGCCAGCATGGCAAAGGGGAGGGTCAACTATGGCTACACCTTC

D gene: TRBD1
clone size: NA
J gene: TRBJ1-1
V gene: TRBV2
CDR3 protein: CASILSRGQGTRMNTEAFF
CDR3 DNA: TGTGCCAGTATTTTAAGCCGCGGACAGGGCACTCGTATGAACACTGAAGCTTTCTTT

D gene: NA
clone size: NA
J gene: TRBJ2-5
V gene: TRBV20-1
CDR3 protein: CSAQGIETQYF
CDR3 DNA: TGCAGTGCTCAGGGAATAGAGACCCAGTACTTC

D gene: NA
clone size: NA
J gene: TRBJ1-5
V gene: TRBV30
CDR3 protein: CAWAGSNQPQHF
CDR3 DNA: TGTGCCTGGGCAGGGAGCAATCAGCCCCAGCATTTT

D gene: TRBD2
clone size: NA
J gene: TRBJ2-3
V gene: TRBV5-4
CDR3 protein: CASSSTSGRWDTQYF
CDR3 DNA: TGTGCCAGCAGCTCGACTAGCGGTCGGTGGGATACGCAGTATTTT

D gene: TRBD2
clone size: NA
J gene: TRBJ2-5
V gene: TRBV5-1
CDR3 protein: CASSLILAGQETQYF
CDR3 DNA: TGCGCCAGCAGCTTGATACTAGCGGGGCAAGAGACCCAGTACTTC

D gene: TRBD1
clone size: once
J gene: TRBJ1-6
V gene: TRBV7-8
CDR3 protein: CASSLARTGNSPLHF
CDR3 DNA: TGTGCCAGCAGCTTAGCGAGGACAGGGAATTCACCCCTCCACTTT

D gene: TRBD2
clone size: NA
J gene: TRBJ2-1
V gene: TRBV13
CDR3 protein: CASSLLGTRNSHGGNEQFF
CDR3 DNA: TGTGCCAGCAGCTTACTCGGGACTAGGAACTCTCATGGGGGCAATGAGCAGTTCTTC

D gene: NA
clone size: NA
J gene: TRBJ2-2
V gene: TRBV29-1
CDR3 protein: CSVVQATNTGELFF
CDR3 DNA: TGCAGCGTGGTCCAGGCGACGAACACCGGGGAGCTGTTTTTT

D gene: NA
clone size: NA
J gene: TRBJ1-1
V gene: TRBV5-1
CDR3 protein: CASSLFGRGAAEAFF
CDR3 DNA: TGCGCCAGCAGCTTGTTCGGGCGGGGTGCTGCTGAAGCTTTCTTT

D gene: NA
clone size: NA
J gene: TRBJ2-6
V gene: TRBV29-1
CDR3 protein: CSVVLLAGALPGANVLTF
CDR3 DNA: TGCAGCGTTGTACTCTTGGCAGGGGCGCTACCTGGGGCCAACGTCCTGACTTTC

D gene: NA
clone size: few
J gene: TRBJ2-7
V gene: TRBV10-1
CDR3 protein: CASSEMDGSSYEQYF
CDR3 DNA: TGCGCCAGCAGTGAGATGGACGGGAGCTCCTACGAGCAGTACTTC